These 11 T cell receptor beta chains originate from one sample sequenced in a study of CD8 T cells in ankylosing spondylitis. Study outcomes and limitations: For ankylosing spondylitis blood, a TCR beta motif of 7 or 8 highly homologous variants appeared characteristic.

Each CDR3 protein is one row after TCRdb ran MiXCR on the 5' RACE reads. In the table there are about 330,000 distinct CDR3 sequences, around 7.6% of which are singletons. Antigen specificity for these receptors is unknown. Sequencing was performed on blood, either unsorted or a sorted T cell fraction (not recorded which). The receptor set was obtained from a male donor with ankylosing spondylitis.

V usage is TRBV7-3 and J usage is TRBJ2-5, with D tentatively TRBD2 (6 bases). Trimming stripped 1 base from V and 1 base from J, with 16 bases between. CDR1 is SGHTA, CDR2 FQGTGA, per germline. This CDR3 is built from 17 residues. The CDR3: CASSLRVAAATQETQYF. In DNA, the CDR3 is TGTGCCAGCAGCTTAAGAGTAGCGGCAGCAACCCAAGAGACCCAGTACTTC.

The V call is TRBV19, the J call TRBJ1-5; a weak D match, TRBD1 (6 bases). This CDR3 has 15 residues. V was pared by 2 bases and J by 4 bases, with 12 bases between. The germline V gene has CDR1 LNHDA and CDR2 SQIVND (reference sequence). CDR3 sequence: CASSIQRTVNQPQHF. In DNA, the CDR3 is TGTGCCAGTAGTATACAGCGGACAGTTAATCAGCCCCAGCATTTT.

This chain uses TRBV27 with TRBJ2-3, with a tentative D call TRBD2 (6 bases). In germline, CDR1 is MNHEY, CDR2 SMNVEV (reference sequence). The V end was cut by 5 bases, the J end by 5 bases, with 20 bases between. The CDR3 sequence is 16 residues long. CDR3 residues: CASSPWEAAKRDTQYF. CDR3 coding DNA: TGTGCCAGCAGTCCGTGGGAGGCCGCCAAACGAGATACGCAGTATTTT.

This clonotype was seen more than once but under ten times. This chain links TRBV18 with TRBJ1-1; no clear D. Germline V gives CDR1 KGHSH, CDR2 LQKENI. CDR3 size: 12 residues. The V gene lost 3 bases and the J gene lost 11 bases, with 13 bases spanning the gap. CDR3 amino acids: CASSPEGSKAFF. DNA for the CDR3: TGTGCCAGCTCACCGGAAGGGTCCAAGGCTTTCTTT.

This clonotype came up a few times. V and J are TRBV14 and TRBJ2-1; 10 bases are shared with TRBD2. V was pared by 4 bases and J by 4 bases, with 4 bases of the junction left unmatched. The CDR3 is 15 residues long. The germline V gene encodes CDR1 SGHDN and CDR2 FVKESK. The CDR3, as DNA: TGTGCCAGCAGCCGCGGACTAGCGGCATACAATGAGCAGTTCTTC. Its translation is CASSRGLAAYNEQFF.

This clonotype has a handful of counts. This rearrangement joins TRBV3-1 to TRBJ2-1; 10 bases fit TRBD2. This CDR3 has 15 amino acids. Germline CDR1 LGHDT, CDR2 YNNKEL (reference sequence). V lost 4 bases and J lost 3; bases outside the gene matches: 3. The DNA for the CDR3 is TGTGCCAGCAGCCCACTAGCGGGAAGCTACAATGAGCAGTTCTTC. Translating gives CASSPLAGSYNEQFF.

This clonotype was found a few times. J is TRBJ2-1 and V is TRBV18, with TRBD2 identical over 8 bases. The trim removed 5 bases at V and 9 bases at J, leaving 3 bases unmatched. Germline CDR1 KGHSH, CDR2 LQKENI. This CDR3 is built from 12 residues. The CDR3: CASSRTSSEQFF. For the CDR3, the DNA is TGTGCCAGCTCAAGGACTAGCAGTGAGCAGTTCTTC.

This clonotype was picked up a small number of times. The chain is built from TRBV10-3 and TRBJ2-5, with D uncertain. Germline values: CDR1 ENHRY, CDR2 SYGVKD. The CDR3 is 13 residues long. V dropped 3 bases and J dropped 1 base, with 6 bases sitting between them. The CDR3 DNA sequence: TGTGCCATCAGTGAATTAGGCCAAGAGACCCAGTACTTC. It encodes CAISELGQETQYF.

This clonotype was seen more than once but under ten times. This rearrangement joins TRBV5-1 to TRBJ2-1; 7 bases are a match to TRBD1. Per germline, CDR1 SGHRS and CDR2 YFSETQ. Unmatched junction bases numbered 13, after V lost 0 bases and J lost 4 bases. This CDR3 is built from 18 residues. The CDR3 coding sequence is TGCGCCAGCAGCTTGGATGAAAGCGACAGGGCTGCGTACAATGAGCAGTTCTTC. This translates into CASSLDESDRAAYNEQFF.

Ten or more counts support this clonotype. The genes are TRBV7-9 and TRBJ1-1; possibly TRBD1 for D (5 bases). The germline V gene encodes CDR1 SEHNR and CDR2 FQNEAQ (reference sequence). This CDR3 spans 15 amino acids. Trimming took 1 base from V and 4 from J, leaving 13 bases between them. CDR3 region: CASSLVWDRGTEAFF. For the CDR3, the DNA is TGTGCCAGCAGCTTAGTTTGGGACCGGGGCACTGAAGCTTTCTTT.

The sample holds a few counts of this clonotype. The rearrangement joins TRBV6-2 or TRBV6-3 to TRBJ2-7; 14 bases line up with TRBD2. CDR3 length: 21 residues. With 2 bases clipped from V and 3 bases from J, the junction kept 18 bases outside the gene matches. Germline lookup yields CDR1 MNHEY and CDR2 SVGEGT. The CDR3 region is CASSYGPGLAGVRAHLYEQYF. The CDR3 bases are TGTGCCAGCAGTTACGGCCCGGGACTAGCGGGAGTCCGGGCCCATCTCTACGAGCAGTACTTC.